Presented here are 5 T cell receptor beta chains from one specimen sequenced in a study of shared clonotypes between healthy human individuals (TCRdb year 2020). The library relied on the immunoSEQ multiplex PCR assay. TCRdb limited this immuneACCESS table to in-frame rearrangements with V and J called. A share of clones is missing; checked studies link under half to unresolved V genes, and the rest is unexplained. The sample table shows 950,000 to 1,300,000 clones, and 70% to 80% are seen once. Approximately 1.5% of the sample rests with the top ten. Sequencing was done on a sample of memory CD4+ T cells sorted from blood. The cell subset or site label, read with the paper, signifies: CD45RA-negative fraction. The origin of the receptors is a man between 18 and 29 years old in good health.

This chain joins TRBV14 and TRBJ2-2; TRBD1 is a possible D gene (5 bases). The V and J ends lost 0 bases and 4 bases respectively, with 12 bases between them. The CDR3 has 16 residues. Germline loops: CDR1 SGHDN, CDR2 FVKESK. Here the CDR3 reads CASSQDRVRFTGELFF. CDR3 bases: TGTGCCAGCAGCCAAGACAGGGTTCGGTTCACCGGGGAGCTGTTTTTT.

The chain employs TRBV27 and TRBJ1-4, with D unclear. There are 15 residues in the CDR3. Germline V gene data show CDR1 as MNHEY and CDR2 as SMNVEV (reference sequence). Trimming took off 2 bases at V and 7 bases at J, with 14 bases between the two ends. In DNA form, the CDR3 reads TGTGCCAGCAGTTTAAAATCTGGGCGGGGTGAAAAACTGTTTTTT. It codes for CASSLKSGRGEKLFF.

The chain combines TRBV5-1 with TRBJ1-2, with D maybe TRBD1 (6 bases). The CDR3 is 15 amino acids. V was clipped by 0 bases and J by 4 bases, with 13 bases between them. The germline CDR1 and CDR2 sequences are SGHRS and YFSETQ. This CDR3 is CASSLAQGPVYGYTF. The CDR3 DNA follows: TGCGCCAGCAGCTTGGCACAGGGACCCGTCTATGGCTACACCTTC.

Points on this clone: Sequence at one end of the junction differs from germline and may be a read error. The CDR3 sequence: CASSLQGAQETQYF. Written as DNA, the CDR3 is TGTGCTAGCAGCCTACAGGGGGCCCAAGAGACCCAGTACTTC. The chain links TRBV7-7 to TRBJ2-5; 9 bases map to TRBD1. Germline lookup yields CDR1 SSHAT and CDR2 FNYEAQ (reference sequence). This CDR3 has 14 residues.

The rearrangement links TRBV10-3 to TRBJ2-7; D perhaps matches TRBD1 (6 bases). This CDR3 spans 12 amino acids. Germline V lookup: CDR1 ENHRY, CDR2 SYGVKD. V lost 4 bases and J 6 bases, leaving 10 bases between the germline ends. CDR3 sequence reads: CAISAHRAEQYF. The CDR3 nucleotides are TGTGCCATCAGTGCGCACAGGGCCGAGCAGTACTTC.